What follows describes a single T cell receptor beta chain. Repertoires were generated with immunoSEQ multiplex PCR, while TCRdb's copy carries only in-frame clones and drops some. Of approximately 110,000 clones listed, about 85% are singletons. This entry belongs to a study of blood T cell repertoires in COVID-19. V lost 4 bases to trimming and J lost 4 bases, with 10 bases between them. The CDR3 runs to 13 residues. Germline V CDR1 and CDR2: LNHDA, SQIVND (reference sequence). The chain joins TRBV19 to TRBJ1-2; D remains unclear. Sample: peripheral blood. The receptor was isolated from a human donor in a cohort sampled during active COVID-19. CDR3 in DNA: TGTGCCAGTAGTACCGGGATCACCTATGGCTACACCTTC. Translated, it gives CASSTGITYGYTF.